The next 5 T cell receptor beta chains were all read from a single sample in a study of blood T cell repertoires in COVID-19 (dated by TCRdb to about 2020). Library construction relied on the immunoSEQ multiplex PCR assay. TCRdb retrieved this table from immuneACCESS and kept in-frame rearrangements only. Not all clones are present; in checked studies, unresolved V genes account for under half, and no reason is known for the remainder. This sample is represented by roughly 220,000 clones; approximately 80% of them were singletons. The ten largest clonotypes hold around 1.5% of the sample. The material sequenced was peripheral blood. The receptors derive from a woman aged 40 to 50 who had recovered from COVID-19.

The rearrangement joins TRBV13 to TRBJ1-4; D call uncertain. Germline CDR1 is PRHDT and CDR2 is FYEKMQ (reference sequence). The CDR3 is 13 residues long. V dropped 2 bases and J dropped 8 bases, with 9 bases sitting between them. CDR3 DNA sequence: TGTGCCAGCAGCTTAACGGGGAAGGAAAAACTGTTTTTT. This codes for CASSLTGKEKLFF.

This chain joins TRBV18 and TRBJ2-2; maybe TRBD2 (5 bases). Germline lookup yields CDR1 KGHSH and CDR2 LQKENI. The V end lost 5 bases, the J end lost 7 bases, and 14 bases lay between the germline ends. This CDR3 region has 14 residues. For the CDR3, the DNA is TGTGCCAGCTCAAGACGGACCCGGGACGGGGAGCTGTTTTTT. Protein sequence: CASSRRTRDGELFF.

The chain uses TRBV5-4 and TRBJ2-1, with D maybe TRBD1 (6 bases). Germline CDR1 reads SGHNT; CDR2 reads YYREEE (reference sequence). The CDR3 is 15 residues long. The ends were cut back, 1 base at V and 6 bases at J, with 14 bases in the middle. The CDR3 DNA follows: TGTGCCAGCAGCTTGTCTGCCAGGGGTATCAATGAGCAGTTCTTC. It is translated as CASSLSARGINEQFF.

This clone was seen only once. V usage is TRBV4-3 and J usage is TRBJ2-5, with D tentatively TRBD2 (5 bases). The CDR3 has 15 amino acids. Germline CDR1 LGHNA, CDR2 YSLEER. Trimming took 0 bases from V and 5 from J, leaving 13 bases between them. The DNA for the CDR3 is TGCGCCAGCAGCCAAGATTACGGGATGAGGGAGACCCAGTACTTC. It specifies CASSQDYGMRETQYF.

The rearrangement joins TRBV11-3 to TRBJ2-7, with D maybe TRBD2 (7 bases). V was clipped by 4 bases and J by 6 bases, with 13 bases between them. Germline values: CDR1 SGHNT, CDR2 YENEEA. The CDR3 sequence is 13 residues long. In nucleotides, the CDR3 is TGTGCCAGCAGCTCGAGGGGGGGTGGCGAGCAGTACTTC. Its protein is CASSSRGGGEQYF.